These T cell receptor beta chains were read from a single sample in a study of shared clonotypes between healthy human individuals. Method: immunoSEQ multiplex PCR; TCRdb's copy keeps in-frame clones and lacks some. The sample includes more than 2,000,000 clones, more than 80% of them seen just once. The sequenced material came from naive CD4+ T cells sorted from blood. The receptors were gathered from a man younger than 30 in good health. Each CDR3 is given with its conserved first and last residue. The order of the fields is clone size, J gene, D gene, V gene, CDR3 DNA, CDR3 protein. The D gene is left open where the match is weak. The size field is filled for only some rows; it gives once, few, many or a size class.

>.|TRBJ2-1|.|TRBV7-2
TGTGCCAGCAGCCCCCAGAGTGCTCTCTACAATGAGCAGTTCTTC
CASSPQSALYNEQFF
>.|TRBJ1-1|.|TRBV5-4
TGTGCCAGCAGCTTTGGTACGACCTCGAACACTGAAGCTTTCTTT
CASSFGTTSNTEAFF
>.|TRBJ1-5|.|TRBV10-3
TGTGCCATCAGTCCCGAACCGGGGGGGAAAGGATATAGCAATCAGCCCCAGCATTTT
CAISPEPGGKGYSNQPQHF
>.|TRBJ1-1|.|TRBV7-9
TGTGCCAGCAGCCCCAGGACGGGTAACACTGAAGCTTTCTTT
CASSPRTGNTEAFF
>.|TRBJ1-4|TRBD1|TRBV11-2
TGTGCCAGCAGCCCACAAGGACAGGGGAATGAAAAACTGTTTTTT
CASSPQGQGNEKLFF
>.|TRBJ1-5|.|TRBV29-1
TGCAGCGTTGCCCCGGACAGCGGTGATCAGCCCCAGCATTTT
CSVAPDSGDQPQHF
>.|TRBJ2-7|TRBD1|TRBV11-2
TGTGCCAGCAGCTTAGTGTCTGGGACAGGGACGGCCTACGAGCAGTACTTC
CASSLVSGTGTAYEQYF
>once|TRBJ1-3|TRBD1|TRBV9
TGTGCCAGCAGCGTCTCGAGGACAGGAGGCTCTGGAAACACCATATATTTT
CASSVSRTGGSGNTIYF
>once|TRBJ2-7|TRBD1|TRBV5-1
TGCGCCAGCAGCATGGGACAGGGGGGAGGCGAGCAGTACTTC
CASSMGQGGGEQYF
>.|TRBJ2-4|.|TRBV6-1
TGTGCCAGCAGTGCAAACGTGCAGAACATTCAGTACTTC
CASSANVQNIQYF
>.|TRBJ2-5|.|TRBV19
TGTGCCAGTAGTATTAACTTCCGGACCCAAGAGACCCAGTACTTC
CASSINFRTQETQYF
>.|TRBJ2-5|TRBD2|TRBV7-2
TGTGCCAGCAGCCTCCGGGTAGCGGGGGGTAGTGAGACCCAGTACTTC
CASSLRVAGGSETQYF
>once|TRBJ2-7|.|TRBV5-4
TGTGCCAGCAGCTTGCCAATTGGCGAGCAGTACTTC
CASSLPIGEQYF
>.|TRBJ2-1|TRBD2|TRBV19
TGTGCCAGTAGCGCTAGCGGGGTTTACAATGAGCAGTTCTTC
CASSASGVYNEQFF
>.|TRBJ1-2|.|TRBV6-5
TGTGCCAGCAGTTACGGCGGATATGGCTACACCTTC
CASSYGGYGYTF
>few|TRBJ1-5|TRBD1|TRBV28
TGTGCCAGCAGCCCCCGGGACAGACCCCAGCATTTT
CASSPRDRPQHF
>.|TRBJ1-1|TRBD1|TRBV5-4
TGTGCCAGCAGCCCGGGACAGCGCCCGAACACTGAAGCTTTCTTT
CASSPGQRPNTEAFF
>once|TRBJ1-2|TRBD1|TRBV27
TGTGCCAGCAAGGGACAGGGGGAATTCTATGGCTACACCTTC
CASKGQGEFYGYTF
>.|TRBJ2-5|.|TRBV5-5
TGTGCCAGCAGCCCTCCCCCTCTTCCGGGCCTCCCTGGGACCCAGTACTTC
CASSPPPLPGLPGTQYF
>few|TRBJ1-1|.|TRBV9
TGTGCCAGCAGCGTAGTGGGGGGGCGGAACACTGAAGCTTTCTTT
CASSVVGGRNTEAFF
>.|TRBJ1-2|TRBD1|TRBV10-3
TGTGCCATCACTGGACAGGGCTATGGCTACACCTTC
CAITGQGYGYTF
>.|TRBJ2-7|TRBD1|TRBV7-9
TGTGCCAGCAGTCGACCCTGGGACAGGTACTACGAGCAGTACTTC
CASSRPWDRYYEQYF
>few|TRBJ1-1|.|TRBV6-1
TGTGCCAGCAGTGAAGCGGGAAGGATCCCTGAAGCTTTCTTT
CASSEAGRIPEAFF
>.|TRBJ2-7|TRBD1|TRBV18
TGTGCCAGCTCACTTACTAAGACAGGGTCCTACGAGCAGTACTTC
CASSLTKTGSYEQYF